A selection of T cell receptor beta chains follows, all from one sample in a study of T cell changes during pregnancy in multiple sclerosis. The data were produced by immunoSEQ multiplex PCR, yet TCRdb's version contains in-frame clones alone and is incomplete. This table has some 60,000 clones, approximately 93% appearing once. The specimen was peripheral blood, collected after pregnancy. Source of these receptors: a female donor with multiple sclerosis, enrolled in a pregnancy study. CDR3s include the opening cysteine and the closing phenylalanine or tryptophan. Fields, in order: CDR3 length, J gene, V gene, clone size, D gene, CDR3 protein, CDR3 DNA. A D gene is named only where the DNA matches it firmly. The size field is filled for only some rows; it gives once, few, many or a size class.

14 | TRBJ2-7 | TRBV2 | NA | TRBD1 | CASSDGQGSYEQYF | TGTGCCAGCAGCGACGGACAGGGCTCCTACGAGCAGTACTTC
14 | TRBJ1-1 | TRBV6-5 | NA | NA | CASSYERVNTEAFF | TGTGCCAGCAGTTACGAGCGGGTGAACACTGAAGCTTTCTTT
17 | TRBJ2-7 | TRBV19 | NA | TRBD2 | CASRVAGGPSVSYEQYF | TGTGCCAGTAGAGTAGCGGGAGGGCCCTCTGTTTCCTACGAGCAGTACTTC
12 | TRBJ1-5 | TRBV19 | NA | NA | CASTVRGQPQHF | TGTGCCAGTACCGTCCGGGGTCAGCCCCAGCATTTT
16 | TRBJ2-4 | TRBV11-2 | NA | NA | CASSLDSGVAKNIQYF | TGTGCCAGCAGCTTAGATAGCGGAGTAGCCAAAAACATTCAGTACTTC
16 | TRBJ2-3 | TRBV7-9 | NA | NA | CASSFWGDSLRDTQYF | TGTGCCAGCAGCTTCTGGGGCGACAGCTTAAGGGATACGCAGTATTTT
13 | TRBJ2-5 | TRBV28 | NA | TRBD1 | CASRGTGGETQYF | TGTGCCAGCAGGGGGACAGGGGGAGAGACCCAGTACTTC
15 | TRBJ1-1 | TRBV19 | NA | NA | CASISRGTTNTEAFF | TGTGCCAGTATATCGAGGGGGACAACGAACACTGAAGCTTTCTTT
12 | TRBJ2-3 | TRBV27 | NA | NA | CASSLRGDTQYF | TGTGCCAGCAGTTTAAGGGGGGATACGCAGTATTTT
16 | TRBJ1-5 | TRBV6-4 | NA | NA | CASSEIEISGNQPQHF | TGTGCCAGCAGTGAAATCGAGATTTCGGGCAATCAGCCCCAGCATTTT
16 | TRBJ2-1 | TRBV6-1 | NA | NA | CASSALSGVGYNEQFF | TGTGCCAGCAGTGCCCTTTCGGGGGTGGGTTACAATGAGCAGTTCTTC
13 | TRBJ2-3 | TRBV5-4 | NA | NA | CASSRETGDTQYF | TGTGCCAGCAGCCGAGAGACAGGAGATACGCAGTATTTT
13 | TRBJ2-7 | TRBV5-4 | NA | TRBD1 | CASSWTGLGEQYF | TGTGCCAGCAGCTGGACAGGTTTGGGGGAGCAGTACTTC
14 | TRBJ1-1 | TRBV9 | once | NA | CASSVSSGITEAFF | TGTGCCAGCAGCGTATCCTCCGGGATAACTGAAGCTTTCTTT
16 | TRBJ2-3 | TRBV10-3 | NA | NA | CAISESNGLGGDTQYF | TGTGCCATCAGTGAGTCGAACGGGCTAGGGGGAGATACGCAGTATTTT
13 | TRBJ2-7 | TRBV30 | NA | TRBD2 | CAWSGSGSYEQYF | TGTGCCTGGAGTGGTAGCGGGAGCTACGAGCAGTACTTC
16 | TRBJ2-7 | TRBV11-3 | NA | NA | CASSFSPGTSLSGQYF | TGTGCCAGCAGCTTTAGCCCGGGGACAAGCTTAAGTGGGCAGTACTTC
14 | TRBJ2-7 | TRBV7-8 | NA | NA | CASSFFGSSYEQYF | TGTGCCAGCAGCTTTTTTGGCAGCTCCTACGAGCAGTACTTC
15 | TRBJ2-7 | TRBV5-6 | NA | NA | CASSLLQVNTYEQYF | TGTGCCAGCAGCTTGTTACAGGTCAATACCTACGAGCAGTACTTC
12 | TRBJ1-1 | TRBV29-1 | NA | NA | CSVVTLSTEAFF | TGCAGCGTTGTTACTCTTTCCACTGAAGCTTTCTTT
15 | TRBJ1-1 | TRBV4-1 | NA | NA | CASSHPGTTNTEAFF | TGCGCCAGCAGCCACCCCGGGACAACGAACACTGAAGCTTTCTTT
20 | TRBJ1-5 | TRBV19 | NA | NA | CASSIVPVQGIFNSNQPQHF | TGTGCCAGTAGTATCGTCCCCGTTCAGGGGATATTTAATAGCAATCAGCCCCAGCATTTT
16 | TRBJ2-5 | TRBV5-1 | once | TRBD2 | CASSPGLAGAQETQYF | TGCGCCAGCAGCCCGGGACTAGCGGGAGCACAAGAGACCCAGTACTTC
15 | TRBJ2-7 | TRBV28 | NA | TRBD2 | CASPPEAGGPYEQYF | TGTGCCAGCCCCCCCGAAGCGGGAGGGCCCTACGAGCAGTACTTC
13 | TRBJ2-7 | TRBV25-1 | NA | NA | CASSSGRGHEQYF | TGTGCCAGCAGTTCCGGTCGAGGCCACGAGCAGTACTTC
13 | TRBJ2-2 | TRBV30 | NA | NA | CAWSTSNTGELFF | TGTGCCTGGAGTACAAGTAACACCGGGGAGCTGTTTTTT
16 | TRBJ2-4 | TRBV14 | NA | NA | CASSQTLSGIGNIQYF | TGTGCCAGCAGCCAAACTCTATCAGGCATCGGCAACATTCAGTACTTC
11 | TRBJ2-1 | TRBV20-1 | NA | TRBD2 | CSGETSSRQFF | TGCAGTGGCGAGACTAGCTCTAGGCAGTTCTTC
15 | TRBJ1-5 | TRBV19 | NA | TRBD1 | CASSTRQGSNQPQHF | TGTGCCAGTAGTACCCGACAGGGTAGCAATCAGCCCCAGCATTTT
14 | TRBJ2-7 | TRBV6-5 | NA | NA | CASSYSSSDYEQYF | TGTGCCAGCAGTTACTCCTCTAGCGACTACGAGCAGTACTTC
17 | TRBJ2-7 | TRBV6-1 | NA | NA | CASSVPVQGYLSYEQYF | TGTGCCAGCAGTGTCCCGGTTCAGGGCTACCTTTCCTACGAGCAGTACTTC
16 | TRBJ2-2 | TRBV9 | NA | TRBD2 | CASSVALAGNTGELFF | TGTGCCAGCAGCGTAGCGCTAGCGGGTAACACCGGGGAGCTGTTTTTT
17 | TRBJ2-3 | TRBV28 | NA | TRBD2 | CATLDTGLAGVTDTQYF | TGTGCCACCCTGGACACCGGACTAGCGGGAGTCACAGATACGCAGTATTTT
17 | TRBJ1-5 | TRBV2 | NA | TRBD1 | CASSVGDRGHSNQPQHF | TGTGCCAGCAGTGTAGGGGACAGGGGACATAGCAATCAGCCCCAGCATTTT
15 | TRBJ2-7 | TRBV2 | NA | TRBD2 | CAVRRLAGVLDEQYF | TGTGCCGTCCGGCGACTAGCCGGGGTCCTGGACGAGCAGTACTTC
14 | TRBJ1-1 | TRBV19 | few | NA | CASREASMNTEAFF | TGTGCCAGCCGTGAGGCCTCCATGAACACTGAAGCTTTCTTT
16 | TRBJ1-4 | TRBV5-1 | NA | TRBD1 | CASSLATGTGGEKLFF | TGCGCCAGCAGCTTGGCAACCGGGACAGGGGGCGAAAAACTGTTTTTT
13 | TRBJ1-1 | TRBV4-2 | NA | TRBD1 | CASSPDRVTEAFF | TGTGCCAGCAGCCCCGACAGGGTCACTGAAGCTTTCTTT